This TCR beta chain is drawn from a study of T cell responses to AZD1222 COVID-19 vaccine. Overall study results and limits: Variant regions that are unmutated are reportedly the target of nearly half of spike-specific TCRs. A rise in Spike-specific TCR breadth and depth followed two AZD1222 doses. Among those given AZD1222, only six were seropositive at baseline.

Trimming removed 0 bases from V and 5 bases from J, with 8 bases in between. Looked up from germline, CDR1 is GTSNPN and CDR2 is SVGIG (reference sequence). The CDR3 is 14 amino acids. Sequencing used immunoSEQ multiplex PCR; TCRdb keeps in-frame clones, though not all of them. The profile shows around 150,000 clones, around 90% of them singletons. As concerns this clone: Its target is unknown.

V and J are TRBV30 and TRBJ1-6; D gene unclear. The TCR originated in an adult who received the AZD1222 COVID-19 vaccine. Sequenced material: peripheral blood, taken 28 days after the second AZD1222 dose. Here the CDR3 reads CAWSVHSNNSPLHF. The DNA of the CDR3 is TGTGCCTGGAGTGTACACAGCAATAATTCACCCCTCCACTTT.